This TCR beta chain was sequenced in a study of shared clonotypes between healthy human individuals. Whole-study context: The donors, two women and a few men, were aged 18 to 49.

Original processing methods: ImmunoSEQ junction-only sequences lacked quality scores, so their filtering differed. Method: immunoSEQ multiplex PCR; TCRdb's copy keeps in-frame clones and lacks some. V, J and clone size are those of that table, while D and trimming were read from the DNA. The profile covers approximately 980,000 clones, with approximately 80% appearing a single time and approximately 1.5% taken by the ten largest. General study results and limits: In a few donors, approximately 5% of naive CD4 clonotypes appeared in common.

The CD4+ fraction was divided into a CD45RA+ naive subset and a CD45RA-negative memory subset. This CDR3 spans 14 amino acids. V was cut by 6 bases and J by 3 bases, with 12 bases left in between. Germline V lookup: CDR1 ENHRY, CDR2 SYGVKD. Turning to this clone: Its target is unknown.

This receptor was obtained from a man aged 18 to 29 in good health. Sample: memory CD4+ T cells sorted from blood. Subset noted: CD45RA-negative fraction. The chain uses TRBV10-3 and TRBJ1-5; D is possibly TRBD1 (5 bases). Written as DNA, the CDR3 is TGTGCCATCAGGGGAGACAGCGACAATCAGCCCCAGCATTTT. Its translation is CAIRGDSDNQPQHF.